This TCR beta chain was identified in a study of vaccination effects on CD4 cells after COVID-19. The CDR3 is 15 residues long. Deletions cut 6 bases from V and 0 bases from J, with 14 bases between. CDR1 SNHLY and CDR2 FYNNEI come from the germline V gene. TCRdb's table, derived via immunoSEQ multiplex PCR, lists solely in-frame clones and lacks some. The table lists roughly 68,000 clones, approximately 72% of them singletons. Turning to this clone: Its antigen remains unidentified.

When 10 to 11 days of culture had elapsed, CD4+ T cells were isolated. The sequencing here drew on CD4+ T cells from PBMCs cultured without peptide, taken before COVID-19 vaccination. The chain combines TRBV2 with TRBJ1-2, with D maybe TRBD1 (6 bases). The sequence was obtained from a human donor who had a prior SARS-CoV-2 infection. CDR3 region: CASRPPTGANYGYTF. In nucleotides, the CDR3 is TGTGCCAGCAGACCACCGACAGGAGCTAACTATGGCTACACCTTC.